These T cell receptor beta chains were read from a single sample in a study of shared clonotypes between healthy human individuals. TCRdb's copy holds only in-frame clones and misses some; the assay was immunoSEQ multiplex PCR. Here the sample spans more than 2 million clones, roughly 95% being singletons. Sequencing used naive CD8+ T cells from PBMCs. Receptors were obtained from a man aged 18 to 30 in good health. Some clones in this sample may be carry-over from other donors' samples. Each CDR3 is given with its conserved first and last residue. The order of the fields is D gene, J gene, clone size, V gene, CDR3 protein, CDR3 DNA. A D gene is named only where the DNA matches it firmly. Expanded clones are given a class, and other clones once, few, many or no size at all.

>TRBD2|TRBJ2-7|.|TRBV30
CALSSRTSGTLYEQYF
TGTGCCTTGTCATCAAGGACTAGCGGGACTTTGTACGAGCAGTACTTC
>.|TRBJ2-5|.|TRBV6-1
CASTKVGRGPETQYF
TGTGCCAGCACCAAAGTGGGTCGGGGGCCAGAGACCCAGTACTTC
>.|TRBJ1-5|.|TRBV27
CASSLSGGYSNQPQHF
TGTGCCAGCAGTTTATCAGGCGGATATAGCAATCAGCCCCAGCATTTT
>TRBD1|TRBJ2-3|once|TRBV27
CASSTSDREADTQYF
TGTGCCAGCAGTACCTCGGACAGGGAAGCAGATACGCAGTATTTT
>TRBD1|TRBJ1-4|.|TRBV19
CASREGTVKPTNEKLFF
TGTGCCAGTAGAGAAGGGACAGTTAAGCCAACTAATGAAAAACTGTTTTTT
>.|TRBJ2-1|.|TRBV7-8
CASSLVTKYEQFF
TGTGCCAGCAGCTTAGTGACTAAGTATGAGCAGTTCTTC
>TRBD1|TRBJ2-7|once|TRBV6-5
CASSYRDRNYEQYF
TGTGCCAGCAGTTACCGGGACAGAAACTACGAGCAGTACTTC
>.|TRBJ2-1|.|TRBV5-4
CASRRGGSPKDEQFF
TGTGCCAGCAGACGAGGCGGCTCTCCTAAAGATGAGCAGTTCTTC
>.|TRBJ1-1|.|TRBV5-6
CASSLGTGVAFF
TGTGCCAGCAGCTTGGGAACTGGGGTAGCTTTCTTT
>.|TRBJ1-4|.|TRBV9
CASSVVPGSTNEKLFF
TGTGCCAGCAGCGTAGTTCCGGGGTCAACTAATGAAAAACTGTTTTTT
>.|TRBJ1-1|.|TRBV27
CASSLWVGGNTEAFF
TGTGCCAGCAGTTTATGGGTAGGGGGGAACACTGAAGCTTTCTTT
>.|TRBJ2-3|.|TRBV7-9
CASSFGSYQFTDTQYF
TGTGCCAGCAGCTTCGGGTCCTATCAGTTCACAGATACGCAGTATTTT
>TRBD2|TRBJ2-2|.|TRBV11-2
CASSSPGLAGVPSTGELFF
TGTGCCAGCAGCTCGCCAGGACTAGCGGGAGTACCCAGCACCGGGGAGCTGTTTTTT
>.|TRBJ2-7|.|TRBV7-8
CASSTEGTPSYEQYF
TGTGCCAGCAGCACCGAGGGGACCCCATCCTACGAGCAGTACTTC
>TRBD1|TRBJ1-1|once|TRBV6-1
CASSEGWGQFIEAFF
TGTGCCAGCAGTGAAGGATGGGGACAGTTCATTGAAGCTTTCTTT
>.|TRBJ2-1|.|TRBV19
CASSIVPQGGDNEQFF
TGTGCCAGTAGTATAGTCCCTCAGGGGGGAGACAATGAGCAGTTCTTC
>.|TRBJ2-5|once|TRBV29-1
CSVGAGAQETQYF
TGCAGCGTGGGGGCGGGGGCTCAAGAGACCCAGTACTTC
>TRBD1|TRBJ2-1|.|TRBV27
CASSLLGLGQGVSALYNEQFF
TGTGCCAGCAGTTTATTGGGCCTGGGACAGGGGGTTTCAGCGTTGTACAATGAGCAGTTCTTC
>.|TRBJ2-7|.|TRBV7-9
CASSPRQTWDEQYF
TGTGCCAGCAGCCCTAGACAGACCTGGGACGAGCAGTACTTC
>.|TRBJ1-1|.|TRBV27
CASSLLGGTEAFF
TGTGCCAGCAGTTTATTAGGGGGCACTGAAGCTTTCTTT
>TRBD2|TRBJ2-1|once|TRBV7-6
CASSLPSGSLNEQFF
TGTGCCAGCAGCTTACCTAGCGGGAGTCTCAATGAGCAGTTCTTC
>TRBD2|TRBJ2-5|.|TRBV5-1
CASSPGLAGDEETQYF
TGCGCCAGCAGCCCCGGACTAGCGGGAGACGAAGAGACCCAGTACTTC
>.|TRBJ1-1|once|TRBV7-9
CASTPKGNTEAFF
TGTGCCAGCACCCCGAAGGGTAACACTGAAGCTTTCTTT
>TRBD2|TRBJ2-7|.|TRBV9
CASSEGLAYEQYF
TGTGCCAGCAGCGAGGGACTAGCGTACGAGCAGTACTTC
>.|TRBJ1-5|.|TRBV6-1
CASSELEGAGPQHF
TGTGCCAGCAGTGAACTCGAAGGGGCAGGGCCCCAGCATTTT
>TRBD2|TRBJ2-1|.|TRBV4-3
CASSQDRSSGGLEQFF
TGCGCCAGCAGCCAAGATCGGTCTAGCGGGGGTCTTGAGCAGTTCTTC
>TRBD2|TRBJ2-7|.|TRBV11-2
CASSSREGGVYEQYF
TGTGCCAGCAGCTCCAGGGAGGGAGGGGTCTACGAGCAGTACTTC
>.|TRBJ2-7|.|TRBV19
CASSPHEHYYEQYF
TGTGCCAGTAGTCCCCACGAGCATTACTACGAGCAGTACTTC
>.|TRBJ2-7|.|TRBV11-2
CASSLGVLYEQYF
TGTGCCAGCAGCTTAGGTGTACTCTACGAGCAGTACTTC